The entry that follows covers one T cell receptor (beta chain) sequence. What it recognizes is unknown. The sample belongs to a study of CD8 T cells in Susac syndrome. In germline, CDR1 is SEHNR, CDR2 FQNEAQ (reference sequence). Trimming left V 6 bases short and J 5 bases short, with 19 bases between. The CDR3 contains 15 residues. Study-level findings and limits: In total CD8+ repertoires, approximately 15 Susac-specific public clones were found, and CD8+ TEMRA repertoires had about 5.

Random hexamers were used to reverse transcribe roughly 0.45 to 1 ug of RNA. TCRdb re-called the immunoSEQ multiplex PCR reads with MiXCR, one entry per CDR3 protein. In the table there are about 120,000 distinct CDR3 sequences, 85% to 95% of which are singletons. The TCR originated in a human donor with Susac syndrome. Sequencing used CD8+ T cells from PBMCs. The chain combines TRBV7-9 with TRBJ2-5; possible D gene TRBD2, 5 bases. DNA of the CDR3: TGTGCCAGCAGTAAACAAGTGGGAGTCGTGGAGACCCAGTACTTC. This gives the protein CASSKQVGVVETQYF.